The source of this T cell receptor beta chain is a study of human T cells and chemical hapten exposure. This clonotype was found a few times. Time point in this sample: patch test 3, about 24 weeks after DPC sensitization. The treatment: therapeutic diphenylcyclopropenone sensitization with weekly scalp DPC. Germline CDR1 MNHNY, CDR2 SVGAGI (reference sequence). J was trimmed by 1 base and V by 7 bases; bases with no gene match: 4. The CDR3 is made up of 14 amino acids. MiXCR, run by TCRdb on the RACE reads, gives a single entry per CDR3 protein. The data contain 95,000 to 150,000 distinct CDR3 sequences, around 11% of them singletons.

Sequenced material: whole blood, taken in connection with sensitization to the hapten diphenylcyclopropenone (DPC). This sequence originates from a woman in her fifties or sixties with alopecia areata. Some clones in this sample may be carry-over from other donors' samples. J is TRBJ2-3 and V is TRBV6-6, with 8 positions matching TRBD2. DNA of the CDR3: TGTGCCAGCATCCAAGCGGGGGGCACAGATACGCAGTATTTT. It encodes CASIQAGGTDTQYF.